This T cell receptor (beta chain) was retrieved from a study of control samples from healthy donors and cancer patients. This CDR3 region has 15 residues. After removal of 1 base from V and 9 bases from J, the junction contained 6 bases not matched to a gene. CDR1 is LGHDT and CDR2 is YNNKEL in the germline V gene (reference sequence). Generated by immunoSEQ multiplex PCR, the TCRdb table keeps only in-frame clones and is missing some. The repertoire includes more than 95,000 clones, over 90% of them detected once, and about 2.6% sits in the top ten. Sample: blood. The chain links TRBV3-1 (or the pseudogene TRBV3-2) to TRBJ1-6, with 7 bases matching TRBD1. The clonotype was recovered from a man between 25 and 39 years old in good health. CDR3 bases: TGTGCCAGCAGCCAAGCGGGAGGGGGCGGTTCACCCCTCCACTTT. Its protein product is CASSQAGGGGSPLHF.